This TCR beta chain was recorded in a study of blood T cells in healthy people across ages. Whole-study results and caveats: Considered underestimates were the diversity estimates obtained from one million T cells. Researchers said unsorted PBMCs prevented a conclusive naive versus antigen-experienced comparison.

The CDR3 has 14 residues. The ends were cut back, 0 bases at V and 4 bases at J, with 9 bases in the middle. Per germline, CDR1 ENHRY and CDR2 SYGVKD. Sample-barcoded 5' priming and a J-beta primer mix drove a second PCR of about 7 to 12 cycles. TCRdb re-called the 5' RACE reads through MiXCR, storing one row per CDR3 protein. The top ten hold around 14% of the sample, which has around 1.1 million distinct CDR3 sequences, roughly two fifths seen once. This clonotype was detected many times. No antigen is known for it. This receptor was identified in a man younger than 35 in good health. The sequenced sample consisted of blood. The chain employs TRBV10-3 and TRBJ2-5, with a possible D match to TRBD2 (5 bases). The CDR3 DNA is TGTGCCATCAGTGAGTCTACCGGGGTAGAGACCCAGTACTTC. It codes for CAISESTGVETQYF.